A single sample is the source of the 12 T cell receptor beta chains below, sequenced in a study of shared clonotypes between healthy human individuals. As defined, naive CD8 cells were CD45RO-negative and positively selected for CCR7, with terminally differentiated effector memory CD45RA+ cells excluded. Measured with immunoSEQ multiplex PCR; TCRdb has only the in-frame clones, and not every one. The data contain about 1,900,000 clones, around 96% of them singletons. Sequencing was carried out using naive CD8+ T cells sorted from blood. These receptors were taken from a young man in good health.

This sequence joins TRBV12-5 and TRBJ2-2, with TRBD2 matching over 7 bases. The CDR3 has 15 residues. Germline V gene lookup returns CDR1 LGHNT and CDR2 FRNRAP. V shed 1 base, J shed 3 bases, and the junction held 2 bases outside the gene matches. For the CDR3, the DNA is TGTGCTAGTGGTTTGGCGGGGGGTTACACCGGGGAGCTGTTTTTT. Its translation is CASGLAGGYTGELFF.

V is TRBV11-3 and J is TRBJ2-3; D remains unclear. Germline values: CDR1 SGHNT, CDR2 YENEEA. Trimming pared 1 base from V and 2 bases from J, leaving 13 bases between. The CDR3 has 16 amino acids. CDR3 amino acids: CASSLGAGILTDTQYF. The CDR3 region has the DNA TGTGCCAGCAGCTTAGGAGCTGGGATCCTCACAGATACGCAGTATTTT.

V is TRBV2 and J is TRBJ2-5; D may match TRBD1 or TRBD2 (5 bases each). The CDR3 loop spans 14 amino acids. Germline CDR1 and CDR2: SNHLY and FYNNEI. The germline V and J ends were trimmed by 0 bases and 2 bases, with 7 bases remaining between them. The CDR3 sequence: CASSEAGVQETQYF. The CDR3 region has the DNA TGTGCCAGCAGTGAAGCGGGGGTACAAGAGACCCAGTACTTC.

V gene TRBV7-3 combines with J gene TRBJ2-5, with 7 bases aligning to TRBD1. This CDR3 spans 13 amino acids. V shed 4 bases and J 3 bases; nucleotides not matched to a gene: 2. The germline V gene encodes CDR1 SGHTA and CDR2 FQGTGA. DNA for the CDR3: TGTGCCAGCAGCTCCCAGGGGGAAGAGACCCAGTACTTC. It yields the protein CASSSQGEETQYF.

The chain employs TRBV27 and TRBJ2-1; 11 positions agree with TRBD2. Germline CDR1 is MNHEY and CDR2 is SMNVEV (reference sequence). The CDR3 loop spans 16 amino acids. V lost 5 bases to trimming and J lost 3 bases; unmatched junction nucleotides: 6. CDR3 sequence reads: CASSPLAGVGYNEQFF. DNA for the CDR3: TGTGCCAGCAGTCCACTAGCGGGAGTTGGCTACAATGAGCAGTTCTTC.

The chain recombines TRBV6-1 with TRBJ2-5; possible D gene TRBD1, 5 bases. Looked up from germline, CDR1 is MNHNS and CDR2 is SASEGT. V was pared by 11 bases and J by 0 bases, with 7 bases between. The CDR3 is 11 residues long. The CDR3 here is CAGADQETQYF. CDR3 DNA sequence: TGTGCCGGGGCCGACCAAGAGACCCAGTACTTC.

On this clone: Other DNA sequences in this sample translate to the same CDR3. The chain carries TRBV5-1 and TRBJ2-1; 9 bases fit TRBD2. This CDR3 is built from 15 residues. Germline-derived CDR1 and CDR2 are SGHRS and YFSETQ. V gave up 0 bases and J gave up 4 bases; unmatched junction bases: 2. The CDR3 DNA reads TGCGCCAGCAGCTTGGAAGCGGGAGGTTACAATGAGCAGTTCTTC. It yields the protein CASSLEAGGYNEQFF.

The rearrangement uses TRBV11-3 and TRBJ2-5; TRBD2 matches at 8 bases. The CDR3 totals 15 residues. Germline loops: CDR1 SGHNT, CDR2 YENEEA. The V segment lost 4 bases and the J segment 4 bases; nucleotides outside the gene matches: 8. CDR3 loop: CASSWGAGEGETQYF. In nucleotides, the CDR3 is TGTGCCAGCAGCTGGGGAGCGGGGGAAGGAGAGACCCAGTACTTC. Supplemented by reference TRBV11-3 and TRBJ2-5, the full variable domain reads EAGVVQSPRYKIIEKKQPVAFWCNPISGHNTLYWYLQNLGQGPELLIRYENEEAVDDSQLPKDRFSAERLKGVDSTLKIQPAELGDSAVYLCASSWGAGEGETQYFGPGTRLLVL.

This clone appeared a single time. J is TRBJ1-2 and V is TRBV6-1; D remains unclear. V was trimmed by 1 base and J by 1 base, leaving 10 bases between them. This CDR3 is built from 15 residues. Germline CDR1 reads MNHNS; CDR2 reads SASEGT. The CDR3 is CASSEVDTHNYGYTF. The CDR3 bases are TGTGCCAGCAGTGAAGTCGACACTCATAACTATGGCTACACCTTC.

J is TRBJ2-1 and V is TRBV6-1, with 9 positions matching TRBD1. J was trimmed by 3 bases and V by 4 bases; bases with no gene match: 7. CDR3 length: 16 amino acids. Per the germline V gene, CDR1 is MNHNS and CDR2 is SASEGT. The DNA of the CDR3 is TGTGCCAGCAGTGTACCCGGGACAGGGTACTACAATGAGCAGTTCTTC. This sequence encodes CASSVPGTGYYNEQFF.

The chain links TRBV15 to TRBJ1-1; D possibly corresponds to TRBD1 (6 bases). CDR3 length: 14 amino acids. CDR1 is LNHNV, CDR2 YYDKDF, per germline (reference sequence). V was pared by 1 base and J by 1 base, with 7 bases between. As DNA, the CDR3 is TGTGCCACCAGCAGAGGCAGGGGGAACACTGAAGCTTTCTTT. It translates to CATSRGRGNTEAFF.

This clone was observed a single time. Other DNA sequences in the sample encode the same CDR3. The chain links TRBV4-3 to TRBJ1-2, with a weak D call TRBD1 (5 bases). Per the germline V gene, CDR1 is LGHNA and CDR2 is YSLEER. CDR3 size: 14 residues. Trimming left V 1 base short and J 4 bases short, with 10 bases between. CDR3: CASSQGTGGYGYTF. The CDR3 DNA follows: TGCGCCAGCAGCCAAGGGACCGGGGGCTATGGCTACACCTTC.